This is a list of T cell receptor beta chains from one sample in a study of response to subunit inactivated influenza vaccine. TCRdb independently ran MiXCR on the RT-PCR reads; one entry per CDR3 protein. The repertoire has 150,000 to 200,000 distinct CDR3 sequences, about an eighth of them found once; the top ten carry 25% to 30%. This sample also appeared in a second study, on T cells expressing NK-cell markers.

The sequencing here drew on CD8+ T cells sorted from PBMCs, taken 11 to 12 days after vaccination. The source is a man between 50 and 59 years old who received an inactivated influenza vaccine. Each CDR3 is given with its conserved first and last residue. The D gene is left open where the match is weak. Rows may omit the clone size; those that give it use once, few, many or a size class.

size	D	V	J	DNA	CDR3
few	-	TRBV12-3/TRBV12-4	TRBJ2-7	TGTGCCAGCAGTACGGACTTGCGGGAGCAGTACTTC	CASSTDLREQYF
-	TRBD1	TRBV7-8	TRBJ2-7	TGTGCCAGCAGCAGAACCGGGACAGGGTACCACGAGCAGTACTTC	CASSRTGTGYHEQYF
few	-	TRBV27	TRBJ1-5	TGTGCCAGCAGTTTATCGGCAGGGGAAGGGCATCAGCCCCAGCATTTT	CASSLSAGEGHQPQHF
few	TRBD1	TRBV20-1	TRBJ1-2	TGCAGTATTTTTCACCGGGACAGGGGAGACTATGGCTACACCTTC	CSIFHRDRGDYGYTF
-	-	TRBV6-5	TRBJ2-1	TGTGCCAGCAGTTACTCCCGAGCTTTCGAGCAGTTCTTC	CASSYSRAFEQFF
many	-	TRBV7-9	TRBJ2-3	TGTGCCAGCAGCTTAGGCGCGGGGACGCAGTATTTT	CASSLGAGTQYF
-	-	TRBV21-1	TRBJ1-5	TGTGCCAGCAGCAAAGAAGGTAGAGTTGGGCCTTTGGGATCAGACAGGAGCAATCAGCCCCAGCATTTT	CASSKEGRVGPLGSDRSNQPQHF
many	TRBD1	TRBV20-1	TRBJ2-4	TGCAGTGCCGAGGGGGCCGAAGGGGTGGTGGACATTCAGTACTTC	CSAEGAEGVVDIQYF
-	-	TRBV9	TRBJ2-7	TGTGCCAGCAGCGTAGCTGGAATTTCCTACGAGCAGTACTTC	CASSVAGISYEQYF
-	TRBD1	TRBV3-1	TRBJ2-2	TGTGCCAGCAGCCAGACAGGGAGCGCAGCCGGGGAGCTGTTTTTT	CASSQTGSAAGELFF
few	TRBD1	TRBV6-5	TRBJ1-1	TGTGCCAGCAGTTACTCTGCAGGGGGAAGGAACACTGAAGCTTTCTTT	CASSYSAGGRNTEAFF
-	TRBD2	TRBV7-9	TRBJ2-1	TGTGCCAGCAGCTTAAGAAGTACGGGGGGGGATGAGCAGTTCTTC	CASSLRSTGGDEQFF
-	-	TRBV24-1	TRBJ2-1	TGTGCCACCAGTGAGCGACAGGAGTCGAATGAGCAGTTCTTC	CATSERQESNEQFF
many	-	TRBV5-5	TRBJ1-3	TGTGCCAGCAGCTTGAACGGATACGCAGGAAACACCATATATTTT	CASSLNGYAGNTIYF
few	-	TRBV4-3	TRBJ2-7	TGCGCCAGCAGCCAAGATGGTATAGGGACGGGGTATGAGCAGTACTTC	CASSQDGIGTGYEQYF
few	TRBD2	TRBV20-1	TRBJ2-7	TGCAGTGCTAGAGATATAAAGCGGGAGCTCCCCTCCTACGAGCAGTACTTC	CSARDIKRELPSYEQYF
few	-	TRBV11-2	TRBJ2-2	TGTGCCAGCAGCTTAGCAGGTGGCTACGGGGAGCTGTTTTTT	CASSLAGGYGELFF
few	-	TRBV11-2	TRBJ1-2	TGTGCCAGCAGCTTCTTAGTAGGGGGAAGAGGACAGAGGAACTATGGCTACACCTTC	CASSFLVGGRGQRNYGYTF
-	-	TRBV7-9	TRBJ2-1	TGTGCCAGCAGCTTTACCTCAGGTACCTCCTACAATGAGCAGTTCTTC	CASSFTSGTSYNEQFF
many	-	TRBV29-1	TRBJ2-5	TGCAGCGTTGATGTCCAAGGCGAGACCCAGTACTTC	CSVDVQGETQYF
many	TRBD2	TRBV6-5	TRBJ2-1	TGTGCCAGCAGCAGAAACGAACTAGCGGAGCTCAATGAGCAGTTCTTC	CASSRNELAELNEQFF
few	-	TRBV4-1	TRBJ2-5	TGCGCCAGCAGCCAAGGGGTAGTGGATGTCGGCGAGACCCAGTACTTC	CASSQGVVDVGETQYF
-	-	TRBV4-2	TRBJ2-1	TGTGCCAGCAGCCAAGATTACTTACGCTCCTACAATGAGCAGTTCTTC	CASSQDYLRSYNEQFF
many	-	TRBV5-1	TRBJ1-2	TGCGCCAGCAGCTTGGCCAATACCGGGAACTATGGCTACACCTTC	CASSLANTGNYGYTF
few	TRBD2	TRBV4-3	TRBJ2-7	TGCGCCAGCAGCCAAGATTTGATGCTAGCGGACTACGAGCAGTACTTC	CASSQDLMLADYEQYF
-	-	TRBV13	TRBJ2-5	TGTGCCACCACTCCCTATGGGGAGACCCAGTACTTC	CATTPYGETQYF
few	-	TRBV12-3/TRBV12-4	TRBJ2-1	TGTGCCAGCAGTCCGCGGGACACTGTACGCTTATCCTACAATGAGCAGTTCTTC	CASSPRDTVRLSYNEQFF
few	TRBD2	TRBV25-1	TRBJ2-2	TGTGCCAGCACTGCGCTTAGCGGGGGAAGGACCGGGGAGCTGTTTTTT	CASTALSGGRTGELFF
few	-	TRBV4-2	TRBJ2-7	TGTGCCAGCAGCCAAGATCTACCCGCCCTTGCGGGGACCTACGAGCAGTACTTC	CASSQDLPALAGTYEQYF
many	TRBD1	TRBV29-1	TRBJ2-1	TGCAGCGGCGGACAGGGACCCTACAATGAGCAGTTCTTC	CSGGQGPYNEQFF
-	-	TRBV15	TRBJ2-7	TGTGCCACCAGCAGAGATAAAGGGACGGGCTCCTACGAGCAGTACTTC	CATSRDKGTGSYEQYF
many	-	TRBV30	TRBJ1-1	TGTGCCTGGAGTTTTGACACTGAAGCTTTCTTT	CAWSFDTEAFF
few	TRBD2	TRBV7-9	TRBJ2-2	TGTGCCAGCATTGGACTAGCGGGGTCTGGTGCCGGGGAGCTGTTTTTT	CASIGLAGSGAGELFF
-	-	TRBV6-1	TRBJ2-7	TGTGCCAGCAGTGAAGTTGGGGGCACCTACGAGCAGTACTTC	CASSEVGGTYEQYF
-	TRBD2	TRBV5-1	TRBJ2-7	TGCGCCAGCAGCCCGACTAGCGGGAGCTCCTACGAGCAGTACTTC	CASSPTSGSSYEQYF
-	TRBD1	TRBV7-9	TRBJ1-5	TGTGCCAGCAGCTCCGGGACAGTCTATAGCAATCAGCCCCAGCATTTT	CASSSGTVYSNQPQHF
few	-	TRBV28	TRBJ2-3	TGTGCCTCAGGGTCAGATACGCAGTATTTT	CASGSDTQYF
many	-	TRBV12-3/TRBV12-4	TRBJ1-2	TGTGCCAGCAGTTTAGCGTCGTGGGGAATTGGCTACACCTTC	CASSLASWGIGYTF
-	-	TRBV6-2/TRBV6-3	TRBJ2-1	TGTGCCAGCAGTCGCTTCGGTGGGGCAGCCTACAATGAGCAGTTCTTC	CASSRFGGAAYNEQFF
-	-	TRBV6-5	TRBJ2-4	TGTGCCAGCAGTTACTCTTTGTCAGACAAAAACATTCAGTACTTC	CASSYSLSDKNIQYF
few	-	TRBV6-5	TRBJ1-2	TGTGCCAGCAGTTCCCCGGTGGCCTCTGAGAGATATTATGGCTACACCTTC	CASSSPVASERYYGYTF
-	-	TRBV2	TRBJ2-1	TGTGCCAGCAAAATCCAGGGGACGGAGAATGAGCAGTTCTTC	CASKIQGTENEQFF
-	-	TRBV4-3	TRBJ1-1	TGCGCCAGCAGCCGGCCGGGACACCTCTTTGAAGCTTTCTTT	CASSRPGHLFEAFF
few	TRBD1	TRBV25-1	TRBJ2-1	TGTGCCAGCCTACCGGGACAGGGGGCCGATGAGCAGTTCTTC	CASLPGQGADEQFF
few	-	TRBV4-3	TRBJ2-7	TGCGCCAGCAGCCACCAAACCGGGACCCGTGGGTACGAGCAGTACTTC	CASSHQTGTRGYEQYF
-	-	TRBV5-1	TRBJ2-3	TGCGCCAGCAGCTCGCAAGGACTAGCCGACAGGGACAGAGATACGCAGTATTTT	CASSSQGLADRDRDTQYF
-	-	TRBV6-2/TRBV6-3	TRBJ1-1	TGTGCCAGCAGCCTCGGGTTGTACACTGAAGCTTTCTTT	CASSLGLYTEAFF
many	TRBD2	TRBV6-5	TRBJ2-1	TGTGCCAGCAGTTACTCGAGGACTAGCGGGGCGCGTGGGCAGTTCTTC	CASSYSRTSGARGQFF
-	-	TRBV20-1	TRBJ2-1	TGCAGTGCTAGATCGTGGCCCCGGCTCGAGTCCAATGAGCAGTTCTTC	CSARSWPRLESNEQFF